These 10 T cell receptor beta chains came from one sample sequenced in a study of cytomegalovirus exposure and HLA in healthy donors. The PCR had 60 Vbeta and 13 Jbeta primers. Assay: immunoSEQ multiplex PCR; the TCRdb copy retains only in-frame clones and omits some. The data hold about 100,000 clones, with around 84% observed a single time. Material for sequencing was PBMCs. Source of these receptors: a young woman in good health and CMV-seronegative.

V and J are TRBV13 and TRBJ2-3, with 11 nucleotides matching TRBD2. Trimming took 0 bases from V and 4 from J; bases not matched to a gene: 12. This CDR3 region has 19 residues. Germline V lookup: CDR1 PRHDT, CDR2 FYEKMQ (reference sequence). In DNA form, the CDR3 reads TGTGCCAGCAGCTTAGGCCCGGGGCTAGCGGGAGGACGGGCAGATACGCAGTATTTT. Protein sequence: CASSLGPGLAGGRADTQYF.

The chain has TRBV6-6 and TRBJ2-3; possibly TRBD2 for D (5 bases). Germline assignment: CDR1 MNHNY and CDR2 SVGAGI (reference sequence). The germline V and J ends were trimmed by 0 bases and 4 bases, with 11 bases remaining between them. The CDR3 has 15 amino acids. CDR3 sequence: CASSYSQKRADTQYF. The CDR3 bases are TGTGCCAGCAGTTACTCGCAGAAGAGGGCAGATACGCAGTATTTT.

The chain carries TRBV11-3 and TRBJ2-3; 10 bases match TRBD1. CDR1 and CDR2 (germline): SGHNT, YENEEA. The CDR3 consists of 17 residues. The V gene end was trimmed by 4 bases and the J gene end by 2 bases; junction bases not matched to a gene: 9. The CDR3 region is CASSSRPGQGPTDTQYF. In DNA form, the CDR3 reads TGTGCCAGCAGCTCAAGACCGGGACAGGGGCCCACAGATACGCAGTATTTT.

CDR3: CASSLGQSNQPQHF. CDR3 in DNA: TGTGCCAGCAGCTTAGGACAGAGCAATCAGCCCCAGCATTTT. V is TRBV28 and J is TRBJ1-5; tentatively, D is TRBD1 (6 bases). The V end was cut by 6 bases, the J end by 1 base, with 10 bases between. The CDR3 spans 14 residues. Germline values: CDR1 MDHEN, CDR2 SYDVKM.

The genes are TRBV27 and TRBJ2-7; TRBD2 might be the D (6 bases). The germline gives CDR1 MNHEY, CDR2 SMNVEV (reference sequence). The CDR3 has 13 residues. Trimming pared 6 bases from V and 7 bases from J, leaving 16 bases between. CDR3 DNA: TGTGCCAGCAGCCACTCCCTCGGGGGAGAGCAGTACTTC. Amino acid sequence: CASSHSLGGEQYF.

The CDR3 coding sequence is TGCGCCAGCAGCCAAGCCGGGGGGTATCTCGCCAAAAACATTCAGTACTTC. Amino acid sequence: CASSQAGGYLAKNIQYF. The chain is built from TRBV4-1 and TRBJ2-4, with 7 bases that match TRBD2. The CDR3 contains 17 residues. CDR1 is MGHRA, CDR2 YSYEKL, per germline. The V segment lost 1 base and the J segment 1 base; nucleotides outside the gene matches: 7.

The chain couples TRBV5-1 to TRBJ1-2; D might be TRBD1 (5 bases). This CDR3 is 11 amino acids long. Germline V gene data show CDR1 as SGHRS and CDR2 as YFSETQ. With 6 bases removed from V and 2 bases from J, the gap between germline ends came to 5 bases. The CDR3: CASKGNYGYTF. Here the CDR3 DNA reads TGCGCCAGCAAGGGGAACTATGGCTACACCTTC.

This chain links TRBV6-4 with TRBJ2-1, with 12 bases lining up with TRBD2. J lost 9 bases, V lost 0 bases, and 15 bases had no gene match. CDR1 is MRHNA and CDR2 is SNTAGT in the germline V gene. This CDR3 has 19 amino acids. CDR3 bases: TGTGCCAGCAGTGACTCATACCTAGAGCTAGCGGGAGGGCCGGCTGAGCAGTTCTTC. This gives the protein CASSDSYLELAGGPAEQFF.

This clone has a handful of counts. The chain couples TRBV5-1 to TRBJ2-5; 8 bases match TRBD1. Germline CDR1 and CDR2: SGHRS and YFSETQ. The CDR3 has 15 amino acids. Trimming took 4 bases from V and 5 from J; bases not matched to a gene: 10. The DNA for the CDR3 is TGCGCCAGCAGCGTGACGGACAGGGCCTGGGAGACCCAGTACTTC. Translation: CASSVTDRAWETQYF.

The CDR3 reads CASSRHDYTDTQYF. The CDR3 DNA reads as TGTGCCAGCTCTCGGCACGACTACACAGATACGCAGTATTTT. The V call is TRBV9, the J call TRBJ2-3; TRBD2 is a possible D gene (5 bases). The CDR3 extends over 14 amino acids. Germline V gives CDR1 SGDLS, CDR2 YYNGEE. V gave up 7 bases and J gave up 2 bases, with 14 bases separating them.